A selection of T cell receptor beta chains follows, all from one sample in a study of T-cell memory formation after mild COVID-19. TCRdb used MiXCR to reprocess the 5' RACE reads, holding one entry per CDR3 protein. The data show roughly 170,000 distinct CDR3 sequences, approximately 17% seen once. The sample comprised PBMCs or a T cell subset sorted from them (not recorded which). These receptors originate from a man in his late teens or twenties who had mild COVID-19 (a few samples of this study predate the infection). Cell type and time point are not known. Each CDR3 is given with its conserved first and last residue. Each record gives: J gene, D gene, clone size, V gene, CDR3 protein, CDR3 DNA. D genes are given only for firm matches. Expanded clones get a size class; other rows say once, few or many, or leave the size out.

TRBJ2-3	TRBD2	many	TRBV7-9	CASSLAEAGADTQYF	TGTGCCAGCAGCTTAGCGGAAGCGGGGGCTGATACGCAGTATTTT
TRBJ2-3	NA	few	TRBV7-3	CASSLAGAWTDTQYF	TGTGCCAGCAGCTTAGCAGGGGCGTGGACAGATACGCAGTATTTT
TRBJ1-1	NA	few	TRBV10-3	CATRTDIANTEAFF	TGTGCCACGAGGACGGACATCGCGAACACTGAAGCTTTCTTT
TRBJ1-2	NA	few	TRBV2	CASSESVSGYYGYTF	TGTGCCAGCAGTGAAAGTGTCTCAGGATACTATGGCTACACCTTC
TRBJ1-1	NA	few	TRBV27	CASSLVYHQGFGTEAFF	TGTGCCAGCAGTTTAGTCTACCACCAGGGGTTTGGAACTGAAGCTTTCTTT
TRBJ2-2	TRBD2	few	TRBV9	CASSRLAGGGTGELFF	TGTGCCAGCAGTCGACTAGCGGGGGGTGGGACCGGGGAGCTGTTTTTT
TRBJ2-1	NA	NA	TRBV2	CAGGVAPGYGVNEQFF	TGTGCCGGCGGGGTGGCTCCCGGTTACGGCGTCAATGAGCAGTTCTTC
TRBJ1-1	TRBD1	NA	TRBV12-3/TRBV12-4	CASSLLYRGTEAFF	TGTGCCAGCAGTTTACTATACAGGGGCACTGAAGCTTTCTTT
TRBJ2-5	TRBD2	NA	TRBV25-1	CASSEFTSGDPTLETQYF	TGTGCCAGCAGTGAATTTACTAGCGGGGATCCGACCTTAGAGACCCAGTACTTC
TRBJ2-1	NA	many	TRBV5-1	CASNGGSSYNEQFF	TGCGCCAGCAATGGGGGAAGCTCCTACAATGAGCAGTTCTTC